A single sample gave rise to the 12 T cell receptor beta chains below, sequenced in a study of cytomegalovirus exposure and HLA in healthy donors. Profiled with immunoSEQ multiplex PCR; TCRdb holds only in-frame clones, not every one. The data contain about 200,000 clones, roughly 85% of them singletons. The sequencing input was PBMCs. These receptors originate from a woman between 18 and 30 years old in good health and CMV-seronegative.

V usage is TRBV5-4 and J usage is TRBJ1-3; 8 bases fit TRBD1. V lost 3 bases and J lost 1; bases outside the gene matches: 6. Germline V gene lookup returns CDR1 SGHNT and CDR2 YYREEE (reference sequence). This CDR3 is built from 16 residues. Here the CDR3 reads CASSSGGWGSGNTIYF. The DNA of the CDR3 is TGTGCCAGCAGCTCAGGGGGCTGGGGATCTGGAAACACCATATATTTT.

This chain joins TRBV4-1 and TRBJ1-1, with D possibly being TRBD1 (5 bases). The V gene's germline CDR1 is MGHRA and CDR2 YSYEKL. The CDR3 covers 15 residues. V shed 1 base and J shed 1 base, with 10 bases lying between them. The CDR3 DNA follows: TGCGCCAGCAGCCAAGGCGGACACGGGAACACTGAAGCTTTCTTT. Encoded protein: CASSQGGHGNTEAFF.

The chain couples TRBV19 to TRBJ1-1; no clear D. The CDR3 is 13 amino acids. Deletions cut 7 bases from V and 0 bases from J, with 9 bases between. The germline gives CDR1 LNHDA, CDR2 SQIVND (reference sequence). For the CDR3, the DNA is TGTGCCAGTACCCAGAGGATGAACACTGAAGCTTTCTTT. Translating gives CASTQRMNTEAFF.

CDR3 sequence: CASSVDSNRATEAFF. In nucleotides, the CDR3 is TGTGCCAGCAGCGTAGACTCGAACAGGGCAACTGAAGCTTTCTTT. This chain connects TRBV9 to TRBJ1-1, with D possibly TRBD1 on 6 matching bases. V lost 0 bases, J lost 5 bases, and 14 bases lay in between. The CDR3 spans 15 residues. The germline V gene has CDR1 SGDLS and CDR2 YYNGEE. The whole variable domain, remainder taken from reference TRBV9 and TRBJ1-1, is DSGVTQTPKHLITATGQRVTLRCSPRSGDLSVYWYQQSLDQGLQFLIQYYNGEERAKGNILERFSAQQFPDLHSELNLSSLELGDSALYFCASSVDSNRATEAFFGQGTRLTVV.

This clone was counted a few times. The chain couples TRBV27 to TRBJ2-3; D assignment may be TRBD1 or TRBD2 (6 bases each). The CDR3 has 18 residues. The germline V gene encodes CDR1 MNHEY and CDR2 SMNVEV (reference sequence). V shed 2 bases and J shed 4 bases, with 22 bases lying between them. The chain's CDR3 is CASSLRGVGGAGADTQYF. As DNA, the CDR3 is TGTGCCAGCAGTTTAAGGGGGGTGGGGGGCGCCGGGGCAGATACGCAGTATTTT.

This clone was recorded only once. This chain links TRBV28 with TRBJ2-6, with D uncertain. Germline CDR1 and CDR2: MDHEN and SYDVKM. Trimming shortened V by 5 bases and J by 0 bases, and 5 bases separated the two germline ends. The CDR3 covers 14 residues. CDR3 region: CASSPISGANVLTF. The CDR3 DNA reads TGTGCCAGCAGTCCTATCTCTGGGGCCAACGTCCTGACTTTC.

The chain couples TRBV28 to TRBJ2-7, with D perhaps matching TRBD1 or TRBD2 (7 bases each). The CDR3 consists of 14 residues. The V gene's germline CDR1 is MDHEN and CDR2 SYDVKM. CDR3 coding DNA: TGTGGGACGCAGGGGGGGAGTTTCTCCTACGAGCAGTACTTC. This sequence encodes CGTQGGSFSYEQYF.

This clone has only one observation. The rearrangement links TRBV2 to TRBJ1-2; D may be TRBD1 (6 bases). Looked up from germline, CDR1 is SNHLY and CDR2 is FYNNEI. V dropped 3 bases and J dropped 4 bases, with 21 bases sitting between them. This CDR3 comprises 17 residues. As DNA, the CDR3 is TGTGCCAGCAGTGATAAGCAGGGGCCCGCAGGTGGCTATGGCTACACCTTC. Residues: CASSDKQGPAGGYGYTF.

V and J are TRBV30 and TRBJ1-1; D remains ambiguous. Germline CDR1 reads GTSNPN; CDR2 reads SVGIG (reference sequence). This CDR3 spans 12 amino acids. Trimming stripped 3 bases from V and 3 bases from J, with 8 bases between. Here the CDR3 reads CAWSPHDTEAFF. In DNA form, the CDR3 reads TGTGCCTGGAGCCCCCACGACACTGAAGCTTTCTTT.

This clone was found a few times. This sequence joins TRBV6-1 and TRBJ2-1; 7 bases agree with TRBD1. The germline V gene encodes CDR1 MNHNS and CDR2 SASEGT. This CDR3 spans 15 amino acids. J was trimmed by 0 bases and V by 6 bases; bases with no gene match: 5. For the CDR3, the DNA is TGTGCCAGCAGATTACAGGGGAGCTCCTACAATGAGCAGTTCTTC. Its translation is CASRLQGSSYNEQFF.

This chain uses TRBV9 with TRBJ2-3; TRBD1 aligns across 10 bases. Germline values: CDR1 SGDLS, CDR2 YYNGEE. The trim removed 4 bases at V and 7 bases at J, leaving 9 bases unmatched. This CDR3 has 15 residues. The CDR3 sequence is CASSLDRGNKNTQYF. The CDR3 DNA follows: TGTGCCAGCAGCTTGGACAGGGGGAACAAGAATACGCAGTATTTT.

The genes are TRBV4-2 and TRBJ2-7; TRBD2 matches 16 bases. With V trimmed by 4 bases and J by 5 bases, 5 bases remained unmatched. This CDR3 is 16 amino acids long. Germline CDR1 LGHNA, CDR2 YNFKEQ. CDR3 sequence: CASSPGLAGGQDEQYF. CDR3 DNA sequence: TGTGCCAGCAGCCCGGGACTAGCGGGAGGGCAAGACGAGCAGTACTTC.